Below, 24 T cell receptor beta chains from the same sample are listed, as sequenced in a study of blood T cell repertoires in COVID-19. Libraries were prepared by immunoSEQ multiplex PCR; TCRdb keeps only in-frame clonotypes and omits some of them. The sample lists 430,000 or so clones, 70% to 90% seen once, with approximately 0.92% in the top ten. Sample: peripheral blood. The receptors derive from a man aged 18-30 years with COVID-19, enrolled during active disease.

V and J are TRBV6-5 and TRBJ2-3, with TRBD1 identical over 9 bases. V lost 6 bases to trimming and J lost 5 bases; unmatched junction nucleotides: 9. This CDR3 spans 15 amino acids. Per germline, CDR1 MNHEY and CDR2 SVGAGI. The CDR3 is CASRPTGGRVDTQYF. The DNA of the CDR3 is TGTGCCAGCAGGCCAACAGGGGGCAGGGTAGATACGCAGTATTTT.

The V gene is TRBV30, the J gene TRBJ1-6; 7 bases line up with TRBD1. This CDR3 contains 14 residues. The V gene end was trimmed by 0 bases and the J gene end by 7 bases; junction bases not matched to a gene: 3. CDR1 GTSNPN and CDR2 SVGIG come from the germline V gene (reference sequence). The CDR3 sequence: CAWSVADRNSPLHF. Here the CDR3 DNA reads TGTGCCTGGAGTGTAGCGGACAGGAATTCACCCCTCCACTTT.

V gene TRBV29-1 combines with J gene TRBJ2-7; 9 bases are a match to TRBD1. CDR3 length equals 15 residues. Germline-derived CDR1 and CDR2 are SQVTM and ANQGSEA. V shed 6 bases and J 0 bases; nucleotides not matched to a gene: 9. CDR3 in DNA: TGCAGCGTCTCCACCGGGACAGGGAGCTCCTACGAGCAGTACTTC. Protein product: CSVSTGTGSSYEQYF.

The chain employs TRBV9 and TRBJ1-1; the D gene is possibly TRBD1 (6 bases). The CDR3 covers 17 residues. CDR1 is SGDLS and CDR2 is YYNGEE in the germline V gene. The V gene lost 3 bases and the J gene lost 1 base, with 19 bases spanning the gap. The DNA for the CDR3 is TGTGCCAGCAGCGCAGAGGACAGCTACGCTGCGAACACTGAAGCTTTCTTT. Translated: CASSAEDSYAANTEAFF.

This chain joins TRBV24-1 and TRBJ2-3; 9 bases agree with TRBD2. Trimming took 6 bases from V and 0 from J; bases not matched to a gene: 6. Germline V gene sequence: CDR1 KGHDR, CDR2 SFDVKD. This CDR3 is built from 16 residues. CDR3 region: CATSPGTSSSTDTQYF. CDR3 nucleotide sequence: TGTGCCACCAGTCCCGGGACTAGCTCTAGCACAGATACGCAGTATTTT.

V is TRBV3-1 (or the pseudogene TRBV3-2) and J is TRBJ2-1, with 7 bases aligning to TRBD1. Germline loops: CDR1 LGHDT, CDR2 YNNKEL (reference sequence). Losses at the gene ends were 9 bases for V and 1 base for J; bases not matched to a gene: 12. The CDR3 is 16 amino acids. The CDR3 nucleotides are TGTGCCAGTGCCGCTAACAGGGGCGGTTCCTACAATGAGCAGTTCTTC. As protein: CASAANRGGSYNEQFF.

This chain links TRBV5-4 with TRBJ2-7, with 8 bases identical to TRBD1. The length of the CDR3 is 14 residues. The germline CDR1 and CDR2 sequences are SGHNT and YYREEE (reference sequence). V dropped 0 bases and J dropped 3; count of bases not matched to a gene: 2. The CDR3 region is CASSLDRGVYEQYF. The CDR3 DNA is TGTGCCAGCAGCTTGGACAGGGGGGTCTACGAGCAGTACTTC.

V is TRBV15 and J is TRBJ2-1, with TRBD1 as a possible D gene (5 bases). V was trimmed by 4 bases and J by 7 bases, leaving 11 bases between them. There are 13 residues in the CDR3. Germline CDR1 LNHNV, CDR2 YYDKDF (reference sequence). The CDR3 nucleotides are TGTGCCACCAGCAATGCAGGGCTTAATGAGCAGTTCTTC. Translated: CATSNAGLNEQFF.

The gene calls are TRBV5-1 and TRBJ1-6, with 8 bases aligning to TRBD1. This CDR3 contains 14 residues. Germline V CDR1 and CDR2: SGHRS, YFSETQ. J was trimmed by 10 bases and V by 1 base; bases with no gene match: 4. The CDR3 nucleotides read TGCGCCAGCAGCTTGACAGGGGGAGACTCACCCCTCCACTTT. This sequence encodes CASSLTGGDSPLHF.

J is TRBJ2-7 and V is TRBV29-1; 10 bases map to TRBD2. Germline trimming cut 3 bases from V and 3 bases from J; bases unmatched to any gene: 2. The germline CDR1 and CDR2 sequences are SQVTM and ANQGSEA. The CDR3 spans 13 residues. This CDR3 is CSVDLAGDYEQYF. The CDR3 nucleotides are TGCAGCGTTGACCTAGCGGGAGACTACGAGCAGTACTTC.

The table lists this clone with a count of one. The chain links TRBV29-1 to TRBJ1-1; TRBD1 matches at 7 bases. J gave up 2 bases and V 6 bases, and 6 bases lay outside the gene matches. Germline V gene lookup returns CDR1 SQVTM and CDR2 ANQGSEA. The CDR3 covers 13 residues. The CDR3 DNA is TGCAGCGTCACCGACAGGGTTAACACTGAAGCTTTCTTT. Protein product: CSVTDRVNTEAFF.

The V call is TRBV29-1, the J call TRBJ2-3; a weak D match, TRBD1 (5 bases). V shed 6 bases and J shed 2 bases, with 12 bases lying between them. CDR1 and CDR2 from the germline V gene are SQVTM and ANQGSEA. This CDR3 is 13 amino acids long. CDR3 DNA sequence: TGCAGCGTCCCAGACAGAGTCACAGATACGCAGTATTTT. Its translation: CSVPDRVTDTQYF.

The chain is built from TRBV10-1 and TRBJ2-7; D not resolved. The V gene lost 7 bases and the J gene lost 3 bases, with 4 bases spanning the gap. Germline CDR1 reads WNHNN; CDR2 reads SYGVQD (reference sequence). There are 10 residues in the CDR3. CDR3 residues: CASTGYEQYF. The CDR3 coding sequence is TGCGCCAGCACCGGCTACGAGCAGTACTTC.

A remark on this clone: Other DNA sequences in this specimen translate into the identical CDR3. The chain is built from TRBV7-7 and TRBJ2-1; 14 bases align to TRBD2. Germline-derived CDR1 and CDR2 are SSHAT and FNYEAQ (reference sequence). The CDR3 has 15 amino acids. V lost 5 bases to trimming and J lost 6 bases; unmatched junction nucleotides: 3. The CDR3: CASSQGLAGGNEQFF. For the CDR3, the DNA is TGTGCCAGCAGCCAAGGACTAGCGGGGGGCAATGAGCAGTTCTTC.

The chain employs TRBV7-9 and TRBJ2-1; maybe TRBD1 (5 bases). This CDR3 is built from 13 residues. CDR1 SEHNR and CDR2 FQNEAQ come from the germline V gene (reference sequence). V was cut by 6 bases and J by 6 bases, with 12 bases left in between. The CDR3 coding sequence is TGTGCCAGCAGGCCTAGGGGTGGCAATGAGCAGTTCTTC. It translates to CASRPRGGNEQFF.

The chain uses TRBV12-3 or TRBV12-4 and TRBJ2-7; D gene uncertain. The CDR3 runs to 13 residues. V was shortened by 4 bases and J by 4 bases, with 11 bases between the two germline ends. CDR3 loop: CASSSPGFYEQYF. The CDR3 coding sequence is TGTGCCAGCAGTTCCCCAGGTTTTTACGAGCAGTACTTC.

This chain connects TRBV19 to TRBJ1-1, with D maybe TRBD1 (5 bases). CDR1 and CDR2 (germline): LNHDA, SQIVND (reference sequence). This CDR3 spans 12 amino acids. V was trimmed by 5 bases and J by 7 bases, leaving 11 bases between them. DNA for the CDR3: TGTGCCAGTAGTGAGGGGCGGGATGAAGCTTTCTTT. This gives the protein CASSEGRDEAFF.

The chain is built from TRBV2 and TRBJ2-1; tentatively, D is TRBD2 (5 bases). Germline CDR1 and CDR2: SNHLY and FYNNEI. CDR3 length equals 11 residues. V was cut by 9 bases and J by 9 bases, with 12 bases left in between. CDR3 in DNA: TGTGCCAGTGTGGGAGTTGTTGAGCAGTTCTTC. Its protein product is CASVGVVEQFF.

The CDR3 DNA is TGTGCCAGCAGTGAATCAAGGGGCCGGAACACCGGGGAGCTGTTTTTT. Its translation: CASSESRGRNTGELFF. V and J are TRBV2 and TRBJ2-2, with D maybe TRBD1 (5 bases). V lost 2 bases and J lost 1, with 11 bases in between. This CDR3 spans 16 amino acids. The germline gives CDR1 SNHLY, CDR2 FYNNEI. Full variable domain (remainder filled in from reference TRBV2 and TRBJ2-2): EPEVTQTPSHQVTQMGQEVILRCVPISNHLYFYWYRQILGQKVEFLVSFYNNEISEKSEIFDDQFSVERPDGSNFTLKIRSTKLEDSAMYFCASSESRGRNTGELFFGEGSRLTVL.

The chain carries TRBV5-4 and TRBJ2-5; 9 bases match TRBD1. There are 14 residues in the CDR3. Germline V gives CDR1 SGHNT, CDR2 YYREEE (reference sequence). After removal of 1 base from V and 5 bases from J, the junction contained 3 bases not matched to a gene. The CDR3 nucleotides are TGTGCCAGCAGCTTGACAGGGGGCCCGGAGACCCAGTACTTC. Encoded protein: CASSLTGGPETQYF.

J is TRBJ2-1 and V is TRBV4-1; 7 positions agree with TRBD1. This CDR3 is 17 amino acids long. Germline CDR1 is MGHRA and CDR2 is YSYEKL. The junction had 12 bases not matched to a gene; V was cut back by 4 bases and J by 3 bases. CDR3 sequence: CASSLTAQGVGYNEQFF. The CDR3 bases are TGCGCCAGCAGCCTTACTGCCCAGGGGGTTGGCTACAATGAGCAGTTCTTC.

There are a few counts of this clone. This chain connects TRBV2 to TRBJ2-7, with TRBD1 identical over 9 bases. The CDR3 runs 17 residues. V lost 0 bases, J lost 4 bases, and 10 bases stayed unmatched. In germline, CDR1 is SNHLY, CDR2 FYNNEI. The CDR3 nucleotides are TGTGCCAGCAGTGAAGCACAACAGGGGGCGCTAGGTTACGAGCAGTACTTC. Its translation: CASSEAQQGALGYEQYF. The full variable domain, in which reference TRBV2 and TRBJ2-7 provide the parts outside the CDR3, is EPEVTQTPSHQVTQMGQEVILRCVPISNHLYFYWYRQILGQKVEFLVSFYNNEISEKSEIFDDQFSVERPDGSNFTLKIRSTKLEDSAMYFCASSEAQQGALGYEQYFGPGTRLTVT.

This chain uses TRBV9 with TRBJ2-2; D might be TRBD2 (7 bases). V was clipped by 1 base and J by 4 bases, with 14 bases between them. CDR3 length equals 16 residues. Germline V CDR1 and CDR2: SGDLS, YYNGEE. In DNA form, the CDR3 reads TGTGCCAGCAGCGTACGGGGGGCGCCGGGCACCGGGGAGCTGTTTTTT. Its translation is CASSVRGAPGTGELFF.

This clone was seen once. The genes are TRBV27 and TRBJ2-7; D not certain. The CDR3 is 16 residues long. Germline V CDR1 and CDR2: MNHEY, SMNVEV (reference sequence). V was shortened by 0 bases and J by 0 bases, with 12 bases between the two germline ends. The CDR3 region is CASSLSQSFSSYEQYF. CDR3 nucleotides: TGTGCCAGCAGTTTATCGCAGTCTTTCTCCTCCTACGAGCAGTACTTC.